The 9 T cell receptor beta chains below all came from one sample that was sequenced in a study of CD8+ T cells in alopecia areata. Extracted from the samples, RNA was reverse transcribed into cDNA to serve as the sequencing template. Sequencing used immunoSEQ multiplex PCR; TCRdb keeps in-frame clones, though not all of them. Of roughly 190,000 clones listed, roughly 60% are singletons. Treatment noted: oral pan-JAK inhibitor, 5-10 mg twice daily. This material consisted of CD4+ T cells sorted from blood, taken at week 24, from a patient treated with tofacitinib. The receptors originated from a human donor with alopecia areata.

CDR3: CASSLGPWTSGGRDEQFF. CDR3 DNA: TGTGCCAGCAGCTTAGGCCCGTGGACTAGCGGGGGGAGGGATGAGCAGTTCTTC. The chain employs TRBV7-2 and TRBJ2-1; TRBD2 agrees at 14 bases. Germline values: CDR1 SGHTA, CDR2 FQGNSA. The CDR3 runs to 18 residues. J gave up 8 bases and V 1 base, and 10 bases lay outside the gene matches. Using reference TRBV7-2 and TRBJ2-1 for the parts outside the CDR3, the full variable domain is GAGVSQSPSNKVTEKGKDVELRCDPISGHTALYWYRQSLGQGLEFLIYFQGNSAPDKSGLPSDRFSAERTGGSVSTLTIQRTQQEDSAVYLCASSLGPWTSGGRDEQFFGPGTRLTVL.

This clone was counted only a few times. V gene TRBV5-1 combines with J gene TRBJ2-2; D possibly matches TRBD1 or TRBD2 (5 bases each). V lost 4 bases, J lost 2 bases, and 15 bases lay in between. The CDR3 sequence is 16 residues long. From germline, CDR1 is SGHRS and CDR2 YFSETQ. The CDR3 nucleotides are TGCGCCAGCAGCCCGTTGGTCCGGGACAACACCGGGGAGCTGTTTTTT. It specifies CASSPLVRDNTGELFF.

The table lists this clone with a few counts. The CDR3: CAWEVGNTEAFF. The CDR3 DNA follows: TGTGCCTGGGAAGTCGGGAACACTGAAGCTTTCTTT. The chain joins TRBV30 to TRBJ1-1; D is ambiguous. Germline assignment: CDR1 GTSNPN and CDR2 SVGIG (reference sequence). Between the trimmed V and J ends, which lost 5 bases and 1 base, there was a span of 8 bases. CDR3 length equals 12 residues.

The CDR3 spells CASSVVAPDTQYF. CDR3 nucleotide sequence: TGTGCCAGCAGCGTAGTAGCCCCAGATACGCAGTATTTT. The chain couples TRBV9 to TRBJ2-3; no definite D call. This CDR3 has 13 residues. Germline V gene lookup returns CDR1 SGDLS and CDR2 YYNGEE. V lost 0 bases and J 4 bases, leaving 6 bases between the germline ends.

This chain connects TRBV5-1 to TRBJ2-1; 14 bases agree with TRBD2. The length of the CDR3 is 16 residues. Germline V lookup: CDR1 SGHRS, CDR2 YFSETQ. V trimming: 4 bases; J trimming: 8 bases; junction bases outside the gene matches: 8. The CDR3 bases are TGCGCCAGCAGCCGCTTGACTAGCGGGGGGGCCGATGAGCAGTTCTTC. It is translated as CASSRLTSGGADEQFF.

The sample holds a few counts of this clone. CDR3 sequence (DNA): TGTGCCAGCGGGAGGGGGCCGAACTATGGCTACACCTTC. It encodes CASGRGPNYGYTF. The V gene is TRBV6-5, the J gene TRBJ1-2, with 7 bases aligning to TRBD1. This CDR3 spans 13 amino acids. The germline V gene encodes CDR1 MNHEY and CDR2 SVGAGI. The junction had 5 bases not matched to a gene; V was cut back by 8 bases and J by 2 bases.

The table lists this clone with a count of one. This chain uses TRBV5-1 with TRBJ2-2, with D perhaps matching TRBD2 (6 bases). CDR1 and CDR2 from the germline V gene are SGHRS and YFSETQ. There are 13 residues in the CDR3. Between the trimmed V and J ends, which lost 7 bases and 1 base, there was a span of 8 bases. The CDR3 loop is CASGRLNTGELFF. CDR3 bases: TGCGCCAGCGGGAGGCTGAACACCGGGGAGCTGTTTTTT.

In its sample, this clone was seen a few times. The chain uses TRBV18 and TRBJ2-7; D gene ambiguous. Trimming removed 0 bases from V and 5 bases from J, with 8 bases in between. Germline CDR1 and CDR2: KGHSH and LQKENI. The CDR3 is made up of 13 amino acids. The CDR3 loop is CASSPPTTNEQYF. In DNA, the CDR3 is TGTGCCAGCTCACCACCTACAACCAACGAGCAGTACTTC.

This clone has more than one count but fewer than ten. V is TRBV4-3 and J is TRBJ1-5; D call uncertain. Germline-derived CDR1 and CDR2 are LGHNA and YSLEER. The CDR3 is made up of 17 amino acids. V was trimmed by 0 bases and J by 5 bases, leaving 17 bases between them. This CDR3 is CASSQDARGPSYQPQHF. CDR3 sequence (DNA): TGCGCCAGCAGCCAAGATGCCCGAGGGCCATCGTATCAGCCCCAGCATTTT.